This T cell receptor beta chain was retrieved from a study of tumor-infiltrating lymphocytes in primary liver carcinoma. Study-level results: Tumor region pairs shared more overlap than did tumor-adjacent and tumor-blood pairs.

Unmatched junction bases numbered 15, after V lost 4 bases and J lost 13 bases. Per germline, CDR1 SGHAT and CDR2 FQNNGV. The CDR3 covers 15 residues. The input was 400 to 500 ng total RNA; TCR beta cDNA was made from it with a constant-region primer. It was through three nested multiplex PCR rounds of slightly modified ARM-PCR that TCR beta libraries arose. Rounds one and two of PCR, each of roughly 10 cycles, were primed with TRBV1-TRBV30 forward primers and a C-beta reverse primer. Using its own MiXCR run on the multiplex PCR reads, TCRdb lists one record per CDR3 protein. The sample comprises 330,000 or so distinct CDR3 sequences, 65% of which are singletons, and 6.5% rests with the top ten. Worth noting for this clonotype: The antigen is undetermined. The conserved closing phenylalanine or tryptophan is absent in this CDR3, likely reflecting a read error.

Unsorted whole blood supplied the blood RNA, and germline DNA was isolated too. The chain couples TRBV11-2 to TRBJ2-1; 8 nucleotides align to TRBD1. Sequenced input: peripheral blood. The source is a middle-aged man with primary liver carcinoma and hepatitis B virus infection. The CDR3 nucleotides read TGTGCCAGCAGCTCCAGTCCCGGGACAGGTACTGAACAGTTCCTC. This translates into CASSSSPGTGTEQFL.